These T cell receptor beta chains were read from a single sample in a study of blood T cell repertoires in COVID-19. Using immunoSEQ multiplex PCR, the repertoire was profiled, and TCRdb retains in-frame clones only, with some absent. The sample records 100,000 to 150,000 clones, approximately 86% being singletons. Sequencing was done on a sample of PBMCs or T cells enriched from blood (not recorded which). The receptors were sampled from a woman aged 45-59 years who had recovered from COVID-19. Both conserved end residues are part of each CDR3. The D gene is left open where the match is weak. Clone size, where shown, is once, few, many, or a class for clones that have expanded.

length	V	size	D	J	CDR3	DNA
16	TRBV10-1	few	TRBD2	TRBJ2-2	CASSRGTSGNTGELFF	TGCGCCAGCAGTAGGGGGACTAGCGGTAACACCGGGGAGCTGTTTTTT
17	TRBV4-3	.	.	TRBJ1-5	CASSQDPYSLSNQPQHF	TGCGCCAGCAGCCAAGATCCGTACAGCCTTAGCAATCAGCCCCAGCATTTT
15	TRBV21-1	.	.	TRBJ1-1	CASTIRDRGNTEAFF	TGTGCCAGCACCATCCGGGACAGGGGGAACACTGAAGCTTTCTTT
13	TRBV2	.	.	TRBJ1-2	CASTANGGYGYTF	TGTGCCAGCACGGCTAATGGAGGCTATGGCTACACCTTC
15	TRBV5-4	few	.	TRBJ1-1	CASTITLGGYTEAFF	TGTGCCAGCACTATCACCCTCGGGGGGTACACTGAAGCTTTCTTT
12	TRBV3-1/TRBV3-2	.	.	TRBJ1-4	CASSSRGEKLFF	TGTGCCAGCAGCTCCCGGGGTGAAAAACTGTTTTTT
15	TRBV4-1	.	.	TRBJ2-5	CASSQGLQGQETQYF	TGCGCCAGCAGCCAAGGACTACAGGGACAAGAGACCCAGTACTTC
13	TRBV5-4	.	TRBD1	TRBJ2-1	CAFRGYLYNEQFF	TGTGCCTTCAGGGGGTACCTCTACAATGAGCAGTTCTTC
16	TRBV4-3	.	TRBD1	TRBJ1-2	CASSQERTGPNYGYTF	TGCGCCAGCAGCCAAGAACGGACAGGGCCTAACTATGGCTACACCTTC
17	TRBV7-6	.	TRBD2	TRBJ2-3	CASSFSTTGTSPDTQYF	TGTGCCAGCAGCTTCAGTACTACCGGGACTAGTCCAGATACGCAGTATTTT
12	TRBV28	.	.	TRBJ1-2	CASSPGSGGYTF	TGTGCCAGCAGTCCCGGGTCGGGTGGCTACACCTTC
18	TRBV19	.	.	TRBJ2-1	CASSTRLVGTLSYNEQFF	TGTGCCAGTAGTACCCGTCTTGTGGGGACACTAAGTTACAATGAGCAGTTCTTC
15	TRBV5-6	.	TRBD1	TRBJ1-2	CASSVAGQGGYGYTF	TGTGCCAGCAGCGTGGCGGGACAGGGAGGCTATGGCTACACCTTC
15	TRBV7-3	.	.	TRBJ2-3	CASSRIGESTDTQYF	TGTGCCAGCAGCCGAATCGGGGAGAGCACAGATACGCAGTATTTT
14	TRBV6-1	.	.	TRBJ1-6	CASSEAGNRSPLHF	TGTGCCAGCAGTGAGGCAGGGAACCGGTCACCCCTCCACTTT
15	TRBV4-1	.	.	TRBJ2-1	CASRQEGVGRNEQFF	TGCGCCAGCAGGCAAGAGGGGGTGGGGAGGAATGAGCAGTTCTTC
16	TRBV5-1	once	TRBD1	TRBJ1-6	CASRSTVGDSNSPLHF	TGCGCCAGCAGATCCACGGTGGGGGACAGTAATTCACCCCTCCACTTT
14	TRBV6-5	.	.	TRBJ2-7	CASSWVGGEYEQYF	TGTGCCAGCAGTTGGGTAGGGGGTGAGTACGAGCAGTACTTC
13	TRBV29-1	.	TRBD1	TRBJ1-4	CSADEGADEKLFF	TGCAGCGCGGACGAGGGGGCTGATGAAAAACTGTTTTTT
12	TRBV2	few	.	TRBJ2-7	CASNGGTYEQYF	TGTGCCAGCAACGGCGGGACCTACGAGCAGTACTTC
16	TRBV4-1	.	TRBD1	TRBJ1-1	CASSQETGRMNTEAFF	TGCGCCAGCAGCCAAGAGACAGGGAGGATGAACACTGAAGCTTTCTTT
16	TRBV12-5	.	.	TRBJ2-5	CASGLGDSPYQETQYF	TGTGCTAGTGGTTTGGGCGACAGCCCGTACCAAGAGACCCAGTACTTC
15	TRBV19	few	.	TRBJ1-6	CASAPWPSYNSPLHF	TGTGCCAGTGCTCCTTGGCCTTCCTATAATTCACCCCTCCACTTT
13	TRBV5-1	.	.	TRBJ2-5	CASSLRFQETQYF	TGCGCCAGCAGCTTGCGTTTCCAAGAGACCCAGTACTTC
15	TRBV18	.	TRBD1	TRBJ1-5	CASSPQTGTNQPQHF	TGTGCCAGCTCACCACAGACAGGGACCAATCAGCCCCAGCATTTT